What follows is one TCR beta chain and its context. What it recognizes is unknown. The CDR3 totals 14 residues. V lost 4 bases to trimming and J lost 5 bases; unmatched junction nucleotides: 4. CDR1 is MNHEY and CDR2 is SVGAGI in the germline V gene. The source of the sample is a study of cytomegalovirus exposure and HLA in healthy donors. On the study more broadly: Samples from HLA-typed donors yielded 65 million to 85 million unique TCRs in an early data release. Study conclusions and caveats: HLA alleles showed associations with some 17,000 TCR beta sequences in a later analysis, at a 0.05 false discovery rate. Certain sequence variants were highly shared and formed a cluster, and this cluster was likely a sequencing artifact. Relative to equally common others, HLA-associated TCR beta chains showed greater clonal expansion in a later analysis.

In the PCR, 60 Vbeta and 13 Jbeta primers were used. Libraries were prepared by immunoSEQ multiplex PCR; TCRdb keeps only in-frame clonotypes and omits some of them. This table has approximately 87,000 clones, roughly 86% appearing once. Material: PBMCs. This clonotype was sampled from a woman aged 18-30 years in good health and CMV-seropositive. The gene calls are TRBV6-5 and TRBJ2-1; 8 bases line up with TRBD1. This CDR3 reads CASSFQGANNEQFF. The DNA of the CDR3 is TGTGCCAGCAGTTTTCAGGGGGCGAACAATGAGCAGTTCTTC.